Presented here are 26 T cell receptor beta chains from one specimen sequenced in a study of T cells in Graves' hyperthyroidism and ophthalmopathy. TCR beta CDR3 regions were amplified from RNA transcripts. HTBI primers drove first-round RT-PCR of the TCR CDR3. TCRdb re-called the multiplex PCR reads with MiXCR, one entry per CDR3 protein. Of roughly 700,000 distinct CDR3 sequences listed, 17% were seen once; the top ten hold 15% to 17%. Source material: blood. These receptors all stem from a man aged 50-59 years with Graves' hyperthyroidism.

This clonotype occurred many times. The V call is TRBV7-6, the J call TRBJ2-7, with unresolved D. V dropped 3 bases and J dropped 3 bases, with 12 bases sitting between them. This CDR3 is 14 amino acids long. The germline V gene has CDR1 SGHVS and CDR2 FNYEAQ. DNA of the CDR3: TGTGCCAGCAGCTTCGAAGACCACGACTACGAGCAGTACTTC. It encodes CASSFEDHDYEQYF.

This clonotype was seen many times. CDR3 region: CASSADRGGEQFF. For the CDR3, the DNA is TGTGCCAGCAGCGCGGACAGAGGCGGGGAGCAGTTCTTC. The chain is built from TRBV5-5 and TRBJ2-1, with D perhaps TRBD1 (6 bases). This CDR3 is built from 13 residues. Trimming stripped 4 bases from V and 10 bases from J, with 15 bases between. Per the germline V gene, CDR1 is SGHKS and CDR2 is YYEKEE (reference sequence).

To note about this clonotype: A much larger clone lies a single base off, so this may be a read error. J is TRBJ2-7 and V is TRBV30; D is uncertain. CDR1 is GTSNPN and CDR2 is SVGIG in the germline V gene (reference sequence). The CDR3 contains 13 residues. V was pared by 2 bases and J by 7 bases, with 15 bases between. In nucleotides, the CDR3 is TGTGCCTGGAGTATATTAGAATCCGGGGAGCAGTACTTC. This translates into CAWSILESGEQYF.

This clonotype was recorded at least ten times. The rearrangement joins TRBV7-8 to TRBJ2-1; possible D gene TRBD2, 6 bases. Germline V gene sequence: CDR1 SGHVS, CDR2 FQNEAQ. V lost 5 bases and J lost 10, with 12 bases in between. This CDR3 comprises 12 residues. As DNA, the CDR3 is TGTGCCAGCAGCCCGGGAGCGTGGGAGCAGTTCTTC. Its translation: CASSPGAWEQFF.

This clonotype was found many times. J is TRBJ2-7 and V is TRBV28, with D perhaps matching TRBD2 (5 bases). Trimming took 6 bases from V and 3 from J, leaving 24 bases between them. The CDR3 contains 17 residues. Germline V gene sequence: CDR1 MDHEN, CDR2 SYDVKM. For the CDR3, the DNA is TGTGCCAGCAGCTCTGGACTGTCCCACCGGAGGTACTACGAGCAGTACTTC. It specifies CASSSGLSHRRYYEQYF.

This clonotype occurred a few times. V usage is TRBV5-1 and J usage is TRBJ2-5; possible D gene TRBD1, 7 bases. Trimming removed 4 bases from V and 2 bases from J, with 12 bases in between. Germline V lookup: CDR1 SGHRS, CDR2 YFSETQ. CDR3 size: 14 residues. The CDR3 reads CASSGGTEQETQYF. In nucleotides, the CDR3 is TGCGCCAGCAGCGGCGGGACAGAACAAGAGACCCAGTACTTC.

This clonotype was counted at least ten times. The chain has TRBV6-5 and TRBJ2-7; D is uncertain. V was clipped by 0 bases and J by 6 bases, with 15 bases between them. The CDR3 runs 15 residues. CDR1 and CDR2 from the germline V gene are MNHEY and SVGAGI. CDR3 bases: TGTGCCAGCAGTTACTCGAGGCATCAGGCTTTCGAGCAGTACTTC. It yields the protein CASSYSRHQAFEQYF.

CDR3 bases: TGCAGTGTTGATCGCCCAGGACTAGCTTCACTGTTTAAGCAGTTCTTC. This encodes CSVDRPGLASLFKQFF. The rearrangement uses TRBV20-1 and TRBJ2-1, with TRBD2 identical over 8 bases. CDR3 length equals 16 residues. CDR1 and CDR2 from the germline V gene are DFQATT and SNEGSKA (reference sequence). Trimming at V came to 7 bases and at J to 11 bases, leaving 22 bases not matched to a gene.

In the case of this clonotype: It may be a read error: a sequence one base away is much more abundant. The rearrangement joins TRBV20-1 to TRBJ1-2; D is uncertain. Deletions cut 0 bases from V and 1 base from J, with 9 bases between. CDR3 length equals 14 residues. CDR1 and CDR2 (germline): DFQATT, SNEGSKA (reference sequence). The CDR3 here is CSARDMGGNYGYTF. As DNA, the CDR3 is TGCAGTGCTAGAGATATGGGCGGTAACTATGGCTACACCTTC.

Many counts were recorded for this clonotype. The CDR3 sequence: CASHSGEVASSYNEQFF. In nucleotides, the CDR3 is TGTGCCAGCCATAGTGGGGAAGTGGCGAGCTCCTACAATGAGCAGTTCTTC. The chain has TRBV11-2 and TRBJ2-1, with D uncertain. The CDR3 loop spans 17 amino acids. Trimming stripped 8 bases from V and 0 bases from J, with 20 bases between. Germline assignment: CDR1 SGHAT and CDR2 FQNNGV.

This clonotype appeared a few times. Written as DNA, the CDR3 is TGCAGCGCTGGGACTCTCCGACAGGGGCGAAACACCATATATTTT. Residues: CSAGTLRQGRNTIYF. The rearrangement links TRBV29-1 to TRBJ1-3, with TRBD1 matching over 8 bases. The CDR3 loop spans 15 amino acids. The J segment lost 5 bases and the V segment lost 7 bases, leaving 13 bases of the junction unmatched. CDR1 and CDR2 from the germline V gene are SQVTM and ANQGSEA.

This clonotype was picked up many times. The V call is TRBV10-3, the J call TRBJ2-1; tentative D call: TRBD2 (5 bases). CDR3 size: 13 residues. Germline CDR1 ENHRY, CDR2 SYGVKD. Trimming removed 7 bases at V and 9 bases at J, with 16 bases between. The CDR3, as DNA: TGTGCCATCAACGCCGAGGGAGCCCGTGAGCAGTTCTTC. Its translation: CAINAEGAREQFF.

This chain connects TRBV10-3 to TRBJ2-7, with TRBD1 matching 10 bases. Germline values: CDR1 ENHRY, CDR2 SYGVKD. V was pared by 3 bases and J by 6 bases, with 8 bases of the junction left unmatched. CDR3 length: 15 amino acids. The CDR3 region has the DNA TGTGCCATCAGTGATCCCAGACAGGGGGCCCTCGAGCAGTACTTC. Its protein product is CAISDPRQGALEQYF.

This clonotype was seen many times. The chain has TRBV20-1 and TRBJ2-1, with 9 nucleotides matching TRBD2. Unmatched junction bases numbered 6, after V lost 4 bases and J lost 2 bases. The CDR3 consists of 15 residues. Germline lookup yields CDR1 DFQATT and CDR2 SNEGSKA (reference sequence). CDR3 coding DNA: TGCAGTGCTATTGGGCGCGGGGGGGCCTACAATGAGCAGTTCTTC. Protein product: CSAIGRGGAYNEQFF.

The chain recombines TRBV6-1 with TRBJ2-7; 8 nucleotides agree with TRBD2. The CDR3 length is 15 residues. V gave up 6 bases and J gave up 4 bases; unmatched junction bases: 11. Germline loops: CDR1 MNHNS, CDR2 SASEGT. The CDR3 loop reads CASRTTGTSTYEQYF. CDR3 nucleotides: TGTGCCAGCAGAACCACCGGGACTAGTACATACGAGCAGTACTTC.

This clonotype showed up many times. The chain employs TRBV2 and TRBJ1-2; 8 bases are a match to TRBD1. Trimming cost V 6 bases and J 4 bases; bases outside gene matches: 4. Germline CDR1 and CDR2: SNHLY and FYNNEI. This CDR3 comprises 13 residues. Here the CDR3 DNA reads TGTGCCAGCAGCTCAGGGGGCGCCTATGGCTACACCTTC. It encodes CASSSGGAYGYTF.

This clonotype was seen at least ten times. The chain couples TRBV10-3 to TRBJ2-5; weak D call: TRBD2 (5 bases). Trimming cost V 0 bases and J 4 bases, with 12 bases left between them. This CDR3 is 15 amino acids long. Germline V gene data show CDR1 as ENHRY and CDR2 as SYGVKD. CDR3 sequence: CAISESGAQRETQYF. As DNA, the CDR3 is TGTGCCATCAGTGAGTCGGGAGCACAGAGAGAGACCCAGTACTTC.

The table lists this clonotype with many counts. The rearrangement uses TRBV11-2 and TRBJ2-3; TRBD2 matches at 10 bases. The CDR3 has 16 residues. From germline, CDR1 is SGHAT and CDR2 FQNNGV. With 2 bases clipped from V and 4 bases from J, the junction kept 6 bases outside the gene matches. The CDR3 region has the DNA TGTGCCAGCAGCTTATTAGCGGGAGGCGCGGCAGATACGCAGTATTTT. It codes for CASSLLAGGAADTQYF. The full variable domain, completed using reference TRBV11-2 and TRBJ2-3, is EAGVAQSPRYKIIEKRQSVAFWCNPISGHATLYWYQQILGQGPKLLIQFQNNGVVDDSQLPKDRFSAERLKGVDSTLKIQPAKLEDSAVYLCASSLLAGGAADTQYFGPGTRLTVL.

This clonotype was counted only a few times. V and J are TRBV5-8 and TRBJ2-7; 9 bases match TRBD2. This CDR3 is built from 13 residues. Germline values: CDR1 SGHTS, CDR2 YDEGEE. Trimming cost V 3 bases and J 5 bases; bases outside gene matches: 3. The DNA for the CDR3 is TGTGCCAGCAGCTCTAGCGGGACCCACGAGCAGTACTTC. It translates to CASSSSGTHEQYF.

The V call is TRBV7-9, the J call TRBJ2-7; D gene ambiguous. This CDR3 comprises 12 residues. Trimming shortened V by 7 bases and J by 4 bases, and 11 bases separated the two germline ends. The germline V gene has CDR1 SEHNR and CDR2 FQNEAQ (reference sequence). The CDR3 DNA sequence: TGTGCCAGCACCTCCCCTACTTACGAGCAGTACTTC. This encodes CASTSPTYEQYF.

This clonotype was observed a few times. V and J are TRBV24-1 and TRBJ1-4; TRBD1 might be the D (6 bases). V lost 5 bases to trimming and J lost 8 bases, with 20 bases between them. CDR1 is KGHDR, CDR2 SFDVKD, per germline. This CDR3 has 16 residues. The CDR3 is CATSANPGERSEKLFF. CDR3 DNA: TGTGCCACCAGTGCCAACCCAGGGGAACGGAGCGAAAAACTGTTTTTT.

This clonotype has a count of ten or more. J is TRBJ1-1 and V is TRBV2; TRBD1 might be the D (5 bases). The CDR3 has 15 residues. CDR1 is SNHLY and CDR2 is FYNNEI in the germline V gene. Trimming took off 4 bases at V and 2 bases at J, with 14 bases between the two ends. The CDR3 is CASSVSLGTNTEAFF. CDR3 coding DNA: TGTGCCAGCAGTGTCTCCCTGGGGACCAACACTGAAGCTTTCTTT. The complete variable domain, with remaining parts taken from reference TRBV2 and TRBJ1-1, reads EPEVTQTPSHQVTQMGQEVILRCVPISNHLYFYWYRQILGQKVEFLVSFYNNEISEKSEIFDDQFSVERPDGSNFTLKIRSTKLEDSAMYFCASSVSLGTNTEAFFGQGTRLTVV.

The J gene is TRBJ2-3, the V gene TRBV3-1; 9 bases are shared with TRBD2. V shed 4 bases, J shed 7 bases, and the junction held 9 bases outside the gene matches. The germline V gene has CDR1 LGHDT and CDR2 YNNKEL (reference sequence). The CDR3 is 15 residues long. The CDR3 region is CASSLDRGLAYTQYF. As DNA, the CDR3 is TGTGCCAGCAGCCTAGACCGGGGACTAGCTTATACGCAGTATTTT.

As concerns this clonotype: Compared with germline, one end of the junction differs, possibly owing to a read error. This chain joins TRBV28 and TRBJ1-2, with D possibly TRBD1 on 6 matching bases. Germline CDR1 reads MDHEN; CDR2 reads SYDVKM. The CDR3 is made up of 14 amino acids. The CDR3 region is CASITGGADYGCTF. CDR3 sequence (DNA): TGTGCCAGCATCACCGGGGGCGCCGACTATGGCTGCACCTTC.

The gene calls are TRBV27 and TRBJ2-3; D remains unclear. The germline gives CDR1 MNHEY, CDR2 SMNVEV (reference sequence). V was clipped by 1 base and J by 2 bases, with 10 bases between them. CDR3 length: 15 residues. The CDR3 DNA sequence: TGTGCCAGCAGTTTATTGGCCTCCCTCACAGATACGCAGTATTTT. This translates into CASSLLASLTDTQYF.

V is TRBV5-1 and J is TRBJ2-7; 7 positions agree with TRBD1. Germline trimming cut 4 bases from V and 5 bases from J; bases unmatched to any gene: 15. The CDR3 covers 16 residues. Germline assignment: CDR1 SGHRS and CDR2 YFSETQ. As DNA, the CDR3 is TGCGCCAGCAGCACTAAAGAGGGACAGAAAGCCAACGAGCAGTACTTC. It specifies CASSTKEGQKANEQYF.